Following are 32 T cell receptor beta chains from one sample sequenced in a study of Tregs in tolerant kidney transplant recipients. Generated by immunoSEQ multiplex PCR, the TCRdb table keeps only in-frame clones and is missing some. The table lists 200,000 to 300,000 clones, 65% to 85% of them singletons. The sample was CD4+ T cells from blood. The receptors were sampled from a human donor in good health.

This sequence joins TRBV19 and TRBJ2-7; 8 nucleotides align to TRBD1. The V segment lost 5 bases and the J segment 5 bases; nucleotides outside the gene matches: 14. Germline loops: CDR1 LNHDA, CDR2 SQIVND (reference sequence). The CDR3 consists of 16 residues. CDR3 DNA sequence: TGTGCCAGTAGTCCAGGACAGGGAAGGGGAACAAACGAGCAGTACTTC. Residues: CASSPGQGRGTNEQYF.

The V and J genes are TRBV5-6 and TRBJ2-7; 8 nucleotides match TRBD1. Germline V gene data show CDR1 as SGHDT and CDR2 as YYEEEE. The CDR3 consists of 13 residues. J gave up 4 bases and V 3 bases, and 3 bases lay outside the gene matches. The CDR3 sequence is CASSWDRTYEQYF. The CDR3, as DNA: TGTGCCAGCAGCTGGGACAGGACTTACGAGCAGTACTTC.

The CDR3 bases are TGTGCCAGCAGCTGGTTTAGCGGAAGAGCGAACACCGGGGAGCTGTTTTTT. It translates to CASSWFSGRANTGELFF. This chain joins TRBV7-8 and TRBJ2-2, with D possibly matching TRBD2 (6 bases). Germline V gives CDR1 SGHVS, CDR2 FQNEAQ. With 4 bases removed from V and 0 bases from J, the gap between germline ends came to 15 bases. This CDR3 comprises 17 residues.

This chain joins TRBV6-1 and TRBJ1-1; D gene unclear. This CDR3 contains 11 residues. Germline CDR1 and CDR2: MNHNS and SASEGT. V was cut by 5 bases and J by 14 bases, with 15 bases left in between. This CDR3 is CASSLLSEAFF. The CDR3 DNA is TGTGCCAGCAGTCTCTTATCCGAGGCGTTCTTT.

V and J are TRBV5-6 and TRBJ2-2, with 7 nucleotides matching TRBD1. The junction had 6 bases not matched to a gene; V was cut back by 0 bases and J by 7 bases. The CDR3 is 15 amino acids. The germline V gene has CDR1 SGHDT and CDR2 YYEEEE. The CDR3 DNA reads as TGTGCCAGCAGCTTGGAGGACAGGCTGAACGGGGAGCTGTTTTTT. It translates to CASSLEDRLNGELFF.

The V gene is TRBV14, the J gene TRBJ2-3, with D tentatively TRBD2 (5 bases). Per the germline V gene, CDR1 is SGHDN and CDR2 is FVKESK. This CDR3 spans 16 amino acids. V was clipped by 2 bases and J by 2 bases, with 14 bases between them. CDR3 in amino acids: CASSQRGSGPTDTQYF. The CDR3 DNA sequence: TGTGCCAGCAGCCAAAGAGGGAGCGGACCCACAGATACGCAGTATTTT.

The rearrangement uses TRBV7-8 and TRBJ2-2; D possibly corresponds to TRBD2 (5 bases). Germline assignment: CDR1 SGHVS and CDR2 FQNEAQ. V lost 5 bases to trimming and J lost 7 bases, with 14 bases between them. This CDR3 spans 14 amino acids. The CDR3 DNA follows: TGTGCCAGCAGCCGAGGACTTACGCACGGGGAGCTGTTTTTT. Its translation: CASSRGLTHGELFF. The variable domain in full, with the rest retrieved from reference TRBV7-8 and TRBJ2-2, is GAGVSQSPRYKVAKRGQDVALRCDPISGHVSLFWYQQALGQGPEFLTYFQNEAQLDKSGLPSDRFFAERPEGSVSTLKIQRTQQEDSAVYLCASSRGLTHGELFFGEGSRLTVL.

The chain employs TRBV7-8 and TRBJ2-7; 11 nucleotides line up with TRBD1. The trim removed 2 bases at V and 4 bases at J, leaving 1 base unmatched. The CDR3 covers 14 residues. Germline-derived CDR1 and CDR2 are SGHVS and FQNEAQ. The CDR3 protein is CASSLWDRGYEQYF. Here the CDR3 DNA reads TGTGCCAGCAGCTTATGGGACAGGGGGTACGAGCAGTACTTC.

This chain joins TRBV5-1 and TRBJ2-7, with a weak D call TRBD1 (6 bases). Germline CDR1 reads SGHRS; CDR2 reads YFSETQ. V was clipped by 1 base and J by 2 bases, with 13 bases between them. The CDR3 is made up of 15 amino acids. CDR3 DNA: TGCGCCAGCAGCTTGAGACAGGCGGAACCCTACGAGCAGTACTTC. It specifies CASSLRQAEPYEQYF.

The J gene is TRBJ2-5, the V gene TRBV18; 7 bases map to TRBD2. Germline CDR1 is KGHSH and CDR2 is LQKENI. Germline trimming cut 6 bases from V and 2 bases from J; bases unmatched to any gene: 9. This CDR3 spans 15 amino acids. CDR3 bases: TGTGCCAGCTCGCAAATAGCGGGCCTGCAAGAGACCCAGTACTTC. It encodes CASSQIAGLQETQYF.

This chain links TRBV18 with TRBJ1-4; the D gene is possibly TRBD1 (6 bases). V was shortened by 3 bases and J by 2 bases, with 13 bases between the two germline ends. Looked up from germline, CDR1 is KGHSH and CDR2 is LQKENI. CDR3 length: 16 amino acids. CDR3 residues: CASSPRTGQTNEKLFF. As DNA, the CDR3 is TGTGCCAGCTCACCTCGTACAGGGCAGACTAATGAAAAACTGTTTTTT.

The CDR3 is CASKAGGTDTQYF. In DNA, the CDR3 is TGCGCCAGCAAAGCGGGAGGCACAGATACGCAGTATTTT. This rearrangement joins TRBV10-2 to TRBJ2-3; 8 positions match TRBD2. V lost 7 bases and J lost 1; bases outside the gene matches: 1. The CDR3 totals 13 residues. CDR1 and CDR2 from the germline V gene are WSHSY and SAAADI.

The gene calls are TRBV30 and TRBJ2-1; D unresolved. This CDR3 comprises 14 residues. Germline V CDR1 and CDR2: GTSNPN, SVGIG (reference sequence). Trimming left V 1 base short and J 0 bases short, with 7 bases between. CDR3: CAWSGGSSYNEQFF. The CDR3 nucleotides read TGTGCCTGGAGTGGGGGAAGCTCCTACAATGAGCAGTTCTTC.

The V call is TRBV2, the J call TRBJ2-1; 8 nucleotides align to TRBD1. Germline V lookup: CDR1 SNHLY, CDR2 FYNNEI. The J segment lost 9 bases and the V segment lost 3 bases, leaving 4 bases of the junction unmatched. The CDR3 sequence is 13 residues long. For the CDR3, the DNA is TGTGCCAGCAGTGAGCAGGGGGCTGGTGAGCAGTTCTTC. Encoded protein: CASSEQGAGEQFF.

The rearrangement uses TRBV10-1 and TRBJ1-1; D is ambiguous. The CDR3 covers 13 residues. Deletions cut 6 bases from V and 1 base from J, with 9 bases between. Germline V lookup: CDR1 WNHNN, CDR2 SYGVQD (reference sequence). As DNA, the CDR3 is TGCGCCAGCAGGGCAGGTAGGAACACTGAAGCTTTCTTT. As protein: CASRAGRNTEAFF.

Notes on this clone: Other DNA sequences in this specimen translate into the identical CDR3. The chain is built from TRBV6-5 and TRBJ1-4; 8 nucleotides match TRBD1. This CDR3 comprises 14 residues. The ends lost 4 bases at V and 5 bases at J; junction bases unmatched: 3. The V gene's germline CDR1 is MNHEY and CDR2 SVGAGI. CDR3 nucleotides: TGTGCCAGCAGTTTACAGGGGGGGAATGAAAAACTGTTTTTT. Translating it yields CASSLQGGNEKLFF.

CDR3 in DNA: TGTGCCAGCAGCGCTAGGGGACAGGGCAGAGAGACCCAGTACTTC. It is translated as CASSARGQGRETQYF. The V call is TRBV7-2, the J call TRBJ2-5; 9 positions match TRBD1. The V gene end was trimmed by 5 bases and the J gene end by 4 bases; junction bases not matched to a gene: 8. The CDR3 is made up of 15 amino acids. Germline values: CDR1 SGHTA, CDR2 FQGNSA.

The rearrangement links TRBV2 to TRBJ2-7; possible D gene TRBD1, 5 bases. The CDR3 totals 14 residues. V was clipped by 3 bases and J by 1 base, with 10 bases between them. Germline CDR1 and CDR2: SNHLY and FYNNEI. The CDR3 loop reads CASSEQGTSYEQYF. The CDR3 region has the DNA TGTGCCAGCAGTGAGCAGGGAACTTCCTACGAGCAGTACTTC.

V is TRBV5-6 and J is TRBJ2-7; tentative D call: TRBD2 (7 bases). The CDR3 has 17 amino acids. V was clipped by 0 bases and J by 5 bases, with 21 bases between them. Germline lookup yields CDR1 SGHDT and CDR2 YYEEEE. The CDR3 bases are TGTGCCAGCAGCTTGGGCCCTGGGGGGGCCCAGAGGGACGAGCAGTACTTC. It yields the protein CASSLGPGGAQRDEQYF.

CDR3 in DNA: TGTGCCAGCTCACCAGGAGTATTGGACCGGAGGGCCTACAATGAGCAGTTCTTC. Encoded protein: CASSPGVLDRRAYNEQFF. The J gene is TRBJ2-1, the V gene TRBV18; maybe TRBD2 (6 bases). The CDR3 totals 18 residues. V shed 2 bases and J shed 2 bases, with 19 bases lying between them. Per germline, CDR1 KGHSH and CDR2 LQKENI.

The chain combines TRBV30 with TRBJ1-4, with 10 positions matching TRBD1. V shed 1 base, J shed 8 bases, and the junction held 7 bases outside the gene matches. This CDR3 is 15 amino acids long. CDR1 and CDR2 from the germline V gene are GTSNPN and SVGIG (reference sequence). The CDR3 sequence is CAWSETGGFSEKLFF. CDR3 DNA sequence: TGTGCCTGGAGTGAGACAGGGGGCTTTAGCGAAAAACTGTTTTTT.

This chain links TRBV2 with TRBJ1-2; 10 nucleotides agree with TRBD1. V lost 6 bases, J lost 4 bases, and 8 bases stayed unmatched. Per germline, CDR1 SNHLY and CDR2 FYNNEI. This CDR3 is built from 15 residues. The CDR3 DNA follows: TGTGCCAGCAGACCCGGGACAGGGGACCTCTATGGCTACACCTTC. This sequence encodes CASRPGTGDLYGYTF.

This sequence joins TRBV4-2 and TRBJ1-3, with 9 positions matching TRBD1. From germline, CDR1 is LGHNA and CDR2 YNFKEQ. This CDR3 is built from 17 residues. Trimming took 2 bases from V and 4 from J; bases not matched to a gene: 9. The CDR3: CASSQTPDRGYGNTIYF. The CDR3 coding sequence is TGTGCCAGCAGCCAAACGCCGGACAGGGGTTACGGAAACACCATATATTTT.

The rearrangement joins TRBV21-1 to TRBJ1-6. TRBV21-1 is recorded as a pseudogene. The CDR3 has 17 residues. This CDR3 reads CAKRGGGEDTYNSPLHF. CDR3 nucleotide sequence: TGTGCCAAGCGAGGGGGAGGGGAAGACACCTATAATTCACCCCTCCACTTT.

The V call is TRBV4-2, the J call TRBJ2-3, with 9 bases that match TRBD2. Germline V gene sequence: CDR1 LGHNA, CDR2 YNFKEQ. The CDR3 extends over 17 amino acids. V lost 4 bases, J lost 4 bases, and 12 bases stayed unmatched. This CDR3 is CASSPPESSGKSDTQYF. The DNA for the CDR3 is TGTGCCAGCAGCCCCCCCGAGTCTAGCGGGAAGTCAGATACGCAGTATTTT.

The chain carries TRBV29-1 and TRBJ1-6; D is uncertain. This CDR3 comprises 13 residues. The germline CDR1 and CDR2 sequences are SQVTM and ANQGSEA. V was clipped by 4 bases and J by 2 bases, with 6 bases between them. CDR3: CSVVKAYNSPLHF. CDR3 nucleotides: TGCAGCGTTGTAAAAGCCTATAATTCACCCCTCCACTTT.

This chain joins TRBV11-2 and TRBJ1-1, with TRBD1 identical over 7 bases. V lost 2 bases to trimming and J lost 11 bases; unmatched junction nucleotides: 8. The CDR3 spans 13 residues. Germline lookup yields CDR1 SGHAT and CDR2 FQNNGV. The CDR3 region is CASSLTGDVGAFF. The CDR3 DNA is TGTGCCAGCAGCTTAACAGGGGATGTCGGGGCTTTCTTT.

V gene TRBV2 combines with J gene TRBJ2-7, with a possible D match to TRBD2 (5 bases). Trimming shortened V by 5 bases and J by 3 bases, and 20 bases separated the two germline ends. Germline V gene sequence: CDR1 SNHLY, CDR2 FYNNEI. CDR3 size: 16 residues. This chain's CDR3 is CASSHGLPIGGYEQYF. The CDR3 nucleotides are TGTGCCAGCAGTCACGGACTCCCGATCGGCGGCTACGAGCAGTACTTC.

The chain combines TRBV30 with TRBJ1-5; 8 bases line up with TRBD1. CDR3 length: 15 amino acids. V gave up 3 bases and J gave up 3 bases; unmatched junction bases: 7. In germline, CDR1 is GTSNPN, CDR2 SVGIG (reference sequence). Here the CDR3 reads CAWRPNRGDNQPQHF. The DNA for the CDR3 is TGTGCCTGGAGGCCAAACAGGGGGGACAATCAGCCCCAGCATTTT.

This clone is a singleton in its sample. The chain employs TRBV5-1 and TRBJ2-3, with 7 nucleotides matching TRBD2. Germline V lookup: CDR1 SGHRS, CDR2 YFSETQ. V dropped 5 bases and J dropped 4; count of bases not matched to a gene: 7. There are 14 residues in the CDR3. The CDR3 DNA reads TGCGCCAGCAGTAGGGCGGGAGAGGCAGATACGCAGTATTTT. This encodes CASSRAGEADTQYF.

V and J are TRBV5-1 and TRBJ2-3; D may be TRBD2 (5 bases). The ends were cut back, 3 bases at V and 1 base at J, with 6 bases in the middle. The length of the CDR3 is 13 residues. The germline V gene has CDR1 SGHRS and CDR2 YFSETQ. This CDR3 is CASSSEGTDTQYF. DNA of the CDR3: TGCGCCAGCAGCTCGGAGGGCACAGATACGCAGTATTTT.

Points on this clone: One end of the junction fails to match germline, which may point to a read error. The chain has TRBV18 and TRBJ2-7, with D possibly TRBD1 on 6 matching bases. The length of the CDR3 is 15 residues. CDR1 and CDR2 (germline): KGHSH, LQKENI. The CDR3, as DNA: TGTGCCGGCTCACCACCCGGGACAACCAGCTACGAGCAGTACTTC. Its protein is CAGSPPGTTSYEQYF.